These T cell receptor beta chains were read from a single sample in a study of blood T cell repertoires in COVID-19. Libraries were prepared by immunoSEQ multiplex PCR; TCRdb keeps only in-frame clonotypes and omits some of them. Among roughly 400,000 clones listed, roughly 91% were seen once. Sequencing was done on a sample of PBMCs or T cells enriched from blood (not recorded which). The source is a man younger than 35 who had recovered from COVID-19. The CDR3 runs from the conserved cysteine through the conserved F or W. The D gene is left open where the match is weak. Expanded clones are given a class, and other clones once, few, many or no size at all.

d_gene	j_gene	v_gene	abundance	CDR3aa	CDR3nt
-	TRBJ1-2	TRBV2	-	CASKAEQGNGYTF	TGTGCCAGCAAAGCTGAACAGGGTAATGGCTACACCTTC
-	TRBJ1-2	TRBV19	-	CASSMSGSGGYGYTF	TGTGCCAGTAGTATGTCAGGGTCCGGCGGCTATGGCTACACCTTC
TRBD1	TRBJ1-3	TRBV4-1	-	CASSQGMGQGFNTIYF	TGCGCCAGCAGCCAAGGGATGGGACAGGGCTTCAACACCATATATTTT
TRBD1	TRBJ1-6	TRBV3-1/TRBV3-2	-	CASSQYSAGTGNSPLHF	TGTGCCAGCAGCCAATATTCAGCGGGGACAGGGAATTCACCCCTCCACTTT
-	TRBJ1-5	TRBV30	-	CAWSVPGNSNQPQHF	TGTGCCTGGAGTGTACCAGGGAATAGCAATCAGCCCCAGCATTTT
-	TRBJ1-1	TRBV7-2	-	CASSPLPYTEAFF	TGTGCCAGCAGCCCACTTCCCTACACTGAAGCTTTCTTT
-	TRBJ1-1	TRBV18	once	CASSPAGSLTNTEAFF	TGTGCCAGCTCACCTGCGGGATCCTTAACTAACACTGAAGCTTTCTTT
TRBD1	TRBJ1-2	TRBV13	-	CASSPTRTGELVCF	TGTGCCAGCAGCCCAACAAGGACAGGGGAATTAGTTTGCTTC
-	TRBJ1-6	TRBV11-3	few	CASSLDGAAMANYNSPLHF	TGTGCCAGCAGCTTAGATGGGGCTGCGATGGCGAACTATAATTCACCCCTCCACTTT
-	TRBJ1-2	TRBV6-5	-	CASSYSIGQMNYGYTF	TGTGCCAGCAGTTACTCGATAGGACAGATGAACTATGGCTACACCTTC
-	TRBJ1-1	TRBV29-1	-	CSVVRGAGTEAFF	TGCAGCGTTGTGAGGGGCGCGGGGACTGAAGCTTTCTTT
-	TRBJ2-4	TRBV11-2	-	CASSLAGVAKNIQYF	TGTGCCAGCAGCTTAGCCGGGGTTGCCAAAAACATTCAGTACTTC
TRBD1	TRBJ2-7	TRBV18	-	CASSPRDRDEQYF	TGTGCCAGCTCACCCAGGGACAGGGACGAGCAGTACTTC
-	TRBJ1-6	TRBV7-8	-	CASSFDGGNSPLHF	TGTGCCAGCAGCTTTGACGGCGGGAATTCACCCCTCCACTTT
TRBD1	TRBJ2-7	TRBV19	-	CASSIRTGYSYEQYF	TGTGCCAGTAGTATTAGGACAGGTTACTCCTACGAGCAGTACTTC
TRBD1	TRBJ1-5	TRBV29-1	-	CSAATGDQPQHF	TGCAGCGCTGCGACAGGGGATCAGCCCCAGCATTTT
TRBD2	TRBJ2-1	TRBV11-3	-	CASSYFSGGHNEQFF	TGTGCCAGCAGCTATTTTAGCGGGGGCCACAATGAGCAGTTCTTC
-	TRBJ2-5	TRBV28	-	CASSSRDFEETQYF	TGTGCCAGCAGTTCCCGGGACTTTGAAGAGACCCAGTACTTC
TRBD2	TRBJ2-1	TRBV15	-	CATSRATGLYNNEQFF	TGTGCCACCAGCAGAGCTACGGGACTATACAACAATGAGCAGTTCTTC
-	TRBJ2-1	TRBV30	-	CAWRAGASSYNEQFF	TGTGCCTGGAGGGCAGGGGCGAGCTCCTACAATGAGCAGTTCTTC
TRBD2	TRBJ2-7	TRBV27	few	CASGTRGLAGAYEQYF	TGTGCCAGCGGTACCCGGGGACTAGCGGGGGCCTACGAGCAGTACTTC
TRBD2	TRBJ2-1	TRBV5-1	once	CASSSRGLAGGRVF	TGCGCCAGCAGCTCCCGCGGACTAGCGGGAGGGCGGGTCTTC
-	TRBJ1-1	TRBV11-3	-	CASSALSDADPKAFF	TGTGCCAGCAGCGCACTTAGCGACGCAGATCCCAAAGCTTTCTTT
-	TRBJ1-2	TRBV5-8	few	CASSLFGRPGLGYGYTF	TGTGCCAGCAGCTTGTTTGGGAGACCGGGCTTAGGCTATGGCTACACCTTC
TRBD2	TRBJ2-1	TRBV5-3	-	CARPSLAGSYNEQFF	TGTGCCAGACCCTCCCTAGCGGGGAGCTACAATGAGCAGTTCTTC
TRBD2	TRBJ2-1	TRBV19	-	CASSEQAGGYNEQFF	TGTGCCAGTAGTGAGCAAGCGGGAGGGTACAATGAGCAGTTCTTC
-	TRBJ2-7	TRBV3-1/TRBV3-2	-	CASSLQAFGTLEEQYF	TGTGCCAGCAGCCTCCAGGCCTTCGGGACATTGGAGGAGCAGTACTTC
TRBD1	TRBJ2-7	TRBV10-3	-	CAHSEQGGYEQYF	TGTGCCCACAGCGAACAGGGGGGATACGAGCAGTACTTC
-	TRBJ1-1	TRBV12-3/TRBV12-4	-	CASRPGSGTEAFF	TGTGCCAGCAGACCGGGGAGTGGGACTGAAGCTTTCTTT